These 16 T cell receptor beta chains share one sample of origin, sequenced in a study of fetal regulatory T cell absence and autoimmunity. Data came from immunoSEQ multiplex PCR; TCRdb stores just in-frame clones and leaves some out. This table has more than 85,000 clones, 60% to 80% appearing once. The specimen was pancreas tissue. Receptors originate from a male donor with IPEX syndrome.

The chain links TRBV2 to TRBJ2-2; D gene ambiguous. V lost 5 bases to trimming and J lost 8 bases, with 3 bases between them. The CDR3 has 10 residues. Germline CDR1 reads SNHLY; CDR2 reads FYNNEI. CDR3 sequence (DNA): TGTGCCAGCAGTCGGGGGGAGCTGTTTTTT. This codes for CASSRGELFF.

This clone appeared once. The genes are TRBV28 and TRBJ2-3; 10 bases fit TRBD2. CDR3 length: 16 residues. J was trimmed by 3 bases and V by 6 bases; bases with no gene match: 9. Germline V gives CDR1 MDHEN, CDR2 SYDVKM. The CDR3: CASSDEKLAGTDTQYF. CDR3 nucleotides: TGTGCCAGCAGCGACGAAAAACTAGCGGGGACAGATACGCAGTATTTT.

This clone was seen at least ten times. The chain has TRBV9 and TRBJ1-1, with D tentatively TRBD1 (5 bases). Germline-derived CDR1 and CDR2 are SGDLS and YYNGEE. The CDR3 consists of 13 residues. V shed 6 bases and J shed 1 base, with 10 bases lying between them. CDR3 residues: CASTTGGNTEAFF. DNA of the CDR3: TGTGCCAGCACGACGGGGGGGAACACTGAAGCTTTCTTT.

The chain has TRBV2 and TRBJ1-2; possible D gene TRBD1, 6 bases. The CDR3 totals 11 residues. The V gene lost 9 bases and the J gene lost 8 bases, with 13 bases spanning the gap. Germline CDR1 SNHLY, CDR2 FYNNEI. CDR3 in amino acids: CARSQGRGYTF. The CDR3 DNA follows: TGTGCCAGGAGTCAGGGGAGAGGCTACACCTTC.

The CDR3 nucleotides read TGTGCCATCAGTGGTAAAACAGACACCGGGGAGCTGTTTTTT. Translated: CAISGKTDTGELFF. The chain uses TRBV10-3 and TRBJ2-2; D is undetermined. The V and J ends lost 4 bases and 3 bases respectively, with 9 bases between them. CDR3 length equals 14 residues. Germline assignment: CDR1 ENHRY and CDR2 SYGVKD.

The chain uses TRBV7-8 and TRBJ1-1; D is unresolved. V was clipped by 4 bases and J by 5 bases, with 14 bases between them. This CDR3 is 14 amino acids long. Germline V CDR1 and CDR2: SGHVS, FQNEAQ. CDR3 loop: CASSSRTHGTEAFF. CDR3 DNA sequence: TGTGCCAGCAGCTCGAGGACCCACGGGACTGAAGCTTTCTTT. Full variable domain (rest looked up from reference TRBV7-8 and TRBJ1-1): GAGVSQSPRYKVAKRGQDVALRCDPISGHVSLFWYQQALGQGPEFLTYFQNEAQLDKSGLPSDRFFAERPEGSVSTLKIQRTQQEDSAVYLCASSSRTHGTEAFFGQGTRLTVV.

This clone has just one count. The chain uses TRBV5-1 and TRBJ2-5; 10 bases map to TRBD2. The CDR3 spans 16 residues. Germline CDR1 reads SGHRS; CDR2 reads YFSETQ. V lost 2 bases to trimming and J lost 7 bases; unmatched junction nucleotides: 11. The CDR3 sequence is CASSFKSSGGAGTQYF. The CDR3 region has the DNA TGCGCCAGCAGCTTCAAGTCTAGCGGGGGAGCAGGGACCCAGTACTTC.

The genes are TRBV7-2 and TRBJ2-7; D call uncertain. The CDR3 has 14 residues. The germline V gene encodes CDR1 SGHTA and CDR2 FQGNSA. V was trimmed by 2 bases and J by 0 bases, leaving 8 bases between them. The CDR3 DNA reads TGTGCCAGCAGCTTAACCCGAAGCTCCTACGAGCAGTACTTC. It codes for CASSLTRSSYEQYF. The whole variable domain, filled in from reference TRBV7-2 and TRBJ2-7, reads GAGVSQSPSNKVTEKGKDVELRCDPISGHTALYWYRQSLGQGLEFLIYFQGNSAPDKSGLPSDRFSAERTGGSVSTLTIQRTQQEDSAVYLCASSLTRSSYEQYFGPGTRLTVT.

This chain connects TRBV4-3 to TRBJ2-7; no firm D call. Looked up from germline, CDR1 is LGHNA and CDR2 is YSLEER. The ends were cut back, 0 bases at V and 4 bases at J, with 4 bases in the middle. This CDR3 comprises 12 residues. CDR3 residues: CASSQDRYEQYF. The CDR3 DNA sequence: TGCGCCAGCAGCCAAGACAGGTACGAGCAGTACTTC.

This clone was recorded a few times. The genes are TRBV5-5 and TRBJ2-7, with TRBD2 matching 11 bases. After removal of 2 bases from V and 0 bases from J, the junction contained 4 bases not matched to a gene. This CDR3 region has 16 residues. Germline assignment: CDR1 SGHKS and CDR2 YYEKEE (reference sequence). The DNA of the CDR3 is TGTGCCAGCAGCTTTCGGACTAGCGGGCACTCCTACGAGCAGTACTTC. It is translated as CASSFRTSGHSYEQYF. Filled out from reference TRBV5-5 and TRBJ2-7, the complete variable domain reads DAGVTQSPTHLIKTRGQQVTLRCSPISGHKSVSWYQQVLGQGPQFIFQYYEKEERGRGNFPDRFSARQFPNYSSELNVNALLLGDSALYLCASSFRTSGHSYEQYFGPGTRLTVT.

This clone came up a few times. Other DNA variants within this sample encode the same CDR3. The V gene is TRBV19, the J gene TRBJ1-5; D uncertain. The V gene's germline CDR1 is LNHDA and CDR2 SQIVND (reference sequence). The CDR3 is 12 amino acids. The V gene lost 4 bases and the J gene lost 2 bases, with 3 bases spanning the gap. CDR3 loop: CASSTGNQPQHF. In nucleotides, the CDR3 is TGTGCCAGTAGTACTGGCAATCAGCCCCAGCATTTT.

The V call is TRBV7-2, the J call TRBJ2-3; 11 bases agree with TRBD2. Per the germline V gene, CDR1 is SGHTA and CDR2 is FQGNSA. CDR3 size: 17 residues. The V gene end was trimmed by 0 bases and the J gene end by 2 bases; junction bases not matched to a gene: 4. CDR3 in DNA: TGTGCCAGCAGCTTAGCGCGACTAGCGGGGTACACAGATACGCAGTATTTT. Translating it yields CASSLARLAGYTDTQYF.

This clone was counted between two and nine times. This chain links TRBV7-9 with TRBJ2-7, with unresolved D. Germline V gene data show CDR1 as SEHNR and CDR2 as FQNEAQ (reference sequence). This CDR3 is 11 amino acids long. Trimming pared 2 bases from V and 3 bases from J, leaving 2 bases between. This CDR3 is CASSLNYEQYF. Here the CDR3 DNA reads TGTGCCAGCAGCTTAAACTACGAGCAGTACTTC.

This clone was seen more than once but under ten times. The CDR3: CASADRAYEQYF. Written as DNA, the CDR3 is TGTGCCAGCGCGGACAGAGCCTACGAGCAGTACTTC. This chain links TRBV2 with TRBJ2-7; a weak D match, TRBD1 (6 bases). The CDR3 has 12 residues. The germline V gene encodes CDR1 SNHLY and CDR2 FYNNEI. V lost 8 bases and J lost 2, with 10 bases in between.

The chain recombines TRBV19 with TRBJ1-3, with D hard to call. CDR1 LNHDA and CDR2 SQIVND come from the germline V gene (reference sequence). The CDR3 consists of 15 residues. Trimming stripped 5 bases from V and 0 bases from J, with 11 bases between. In DNA, the CDR3 is TGTGCCAGTAGTGACGACGGGTCCTCTGGAAACACCATATATTTT. Translating gives CASSDDGSSGNTIYF. The whole variable domain, remainder taken from reference TRBV19 and TRBJ1-3, is DGGITQSPKYLFRKEGQNVTLSCEQNLNHDAMYWYRQDPGQGLRLIYYSQIVNDFQKGDIAEGYSVSREKKESFPLTVTSAQKNPTAFYLCASSDDGSSGNTIYFGEGSWLTVV.

The chain links TRBV11-3 to TRBJ2-3, with 10 bases lining up with TRBD2. There are 16 residues in the CDR3. V trimming: 5 bases; J trimming: 9 bases; junction bases outside the gene matches: 14. Germline V gives CDR1 SGHNT, CDR2 YENEEA. The CDR3 nucleotides read TGTGCCAGCAGCGGGTTAGCGGGGGGCCTGCGGGGGACGCAGTATTTT. Amino acid sequence: CASSGLAGGLRGTQYF.